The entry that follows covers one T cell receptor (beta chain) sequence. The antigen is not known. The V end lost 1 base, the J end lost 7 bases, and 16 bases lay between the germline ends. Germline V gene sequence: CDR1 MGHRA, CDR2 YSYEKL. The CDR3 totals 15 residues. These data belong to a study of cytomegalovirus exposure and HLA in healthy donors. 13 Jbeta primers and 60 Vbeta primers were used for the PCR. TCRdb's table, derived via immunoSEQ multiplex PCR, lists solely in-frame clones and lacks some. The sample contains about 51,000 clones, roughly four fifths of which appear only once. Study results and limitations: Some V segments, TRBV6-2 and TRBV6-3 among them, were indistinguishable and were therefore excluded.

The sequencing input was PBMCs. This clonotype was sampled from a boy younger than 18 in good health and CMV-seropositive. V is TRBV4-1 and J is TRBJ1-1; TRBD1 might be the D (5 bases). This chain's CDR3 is CASSQGQGTAREAFF. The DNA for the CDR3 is TGCGCCAGCAGCCAAGGTCAGGGAACAGCTCGTGAAGCTTTCTTT.